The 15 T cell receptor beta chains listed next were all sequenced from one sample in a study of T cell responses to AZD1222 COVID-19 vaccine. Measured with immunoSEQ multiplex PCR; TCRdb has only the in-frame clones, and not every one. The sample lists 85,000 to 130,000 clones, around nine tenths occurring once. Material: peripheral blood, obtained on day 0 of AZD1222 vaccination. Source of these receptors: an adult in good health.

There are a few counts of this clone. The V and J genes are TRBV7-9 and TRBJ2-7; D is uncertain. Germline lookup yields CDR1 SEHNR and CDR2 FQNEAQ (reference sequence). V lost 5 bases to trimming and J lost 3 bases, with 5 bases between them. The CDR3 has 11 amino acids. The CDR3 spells CASSHYYEQYF. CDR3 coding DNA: TGTGCCAGCAGCCACTACTACGAGCAGTACTTC. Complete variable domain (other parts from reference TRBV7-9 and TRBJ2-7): DTGVSQNPRHKITKRGQNVTFRCDPISEHNRLYWYRQTLGQGPEFLTYFQNEAQLEKSRLLSDRFSAERPKGSFSTLEIQRTEQGDSAMYLCASSHYYEQYFGPGTRLTVT.

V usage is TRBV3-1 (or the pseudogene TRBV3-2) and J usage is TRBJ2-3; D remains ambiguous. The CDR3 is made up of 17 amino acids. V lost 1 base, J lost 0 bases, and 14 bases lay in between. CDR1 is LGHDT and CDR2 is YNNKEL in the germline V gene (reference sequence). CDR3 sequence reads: CASSQGTSSSSTDTQYF. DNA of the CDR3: TGTGCCAGCAGCCAAGGGACGTCTTCATCTAGCACAGATACGCAGTATTTT.

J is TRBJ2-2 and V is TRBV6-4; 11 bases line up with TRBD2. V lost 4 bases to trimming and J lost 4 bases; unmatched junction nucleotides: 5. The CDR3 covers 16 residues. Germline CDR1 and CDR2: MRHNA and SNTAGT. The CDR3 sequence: CASSVLAGEGTGELFF. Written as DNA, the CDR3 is TGTGCCAGCAGTGTACTAGCGGGAGAGGGCACCGGGGAGCTGTTTTTT.

CDR3 DNA: TGTGCCAGCAGATCTGGGGGCAGGGTGAATCAGCCCCAGCATTTT. Protein product: CASRSGGRVNQPQHF. This chain links TRBV28 with TRBJ1-5; D may be TRBD1 (6 bases). Trimming left V 6 bases short and J 4 bases short, with 16 bases between. CDR1 is MDHEN, CDR2 SYDVKM, per germline. CDR3 size: 15 residues.

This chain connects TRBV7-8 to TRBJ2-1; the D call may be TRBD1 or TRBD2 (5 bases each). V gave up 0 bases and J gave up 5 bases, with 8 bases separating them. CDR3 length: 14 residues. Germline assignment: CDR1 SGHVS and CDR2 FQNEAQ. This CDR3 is CASSLAGTDNEQFF. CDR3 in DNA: TGTGCCAGCAGCTTAGCAGGGACCGACAATGAGCAGTTCTTC.

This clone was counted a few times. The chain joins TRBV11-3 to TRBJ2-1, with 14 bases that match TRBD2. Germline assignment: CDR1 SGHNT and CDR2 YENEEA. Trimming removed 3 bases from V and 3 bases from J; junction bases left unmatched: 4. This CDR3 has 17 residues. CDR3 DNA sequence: TGTGCCAGCAGCTTGTGGACTAGCGGGGGGAACTACAATGAGCAGTTCTTC. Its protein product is CASSLWTSGGNYNEQFF.

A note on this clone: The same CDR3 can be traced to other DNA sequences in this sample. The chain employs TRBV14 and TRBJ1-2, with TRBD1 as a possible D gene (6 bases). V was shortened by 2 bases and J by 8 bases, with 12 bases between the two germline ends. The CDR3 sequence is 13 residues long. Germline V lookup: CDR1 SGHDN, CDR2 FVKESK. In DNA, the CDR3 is TGTGCCAGCAGCCAAAACAGGGTGGGAGGCTACACCTTC. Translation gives CASSQNRVGGYTF.

Here the CDR3 reads CASSQDRRGYTF. The DNA of the CDR3 is TGTGCCAGCAGCCAAGATCGCAGGGGTTACACCTTC. This chain uses TRBV3-1 (or the pseudogene TRBV3-2) with TRBJ1-2; perhaps TRBD1 as D (6 bases). Trimming stripped 0 bases from V and 11 bases from J, with 10 bases between. The CDR3 spans 12 residues. The germline gives CDR1 LGHDT, CDR2 YNNKEL (reference sequence).

For the CDR3, the DNA is TGTGCCAGCAGTTTATTCGCGACAGGGACTTATGAGCAGTTCTTC. It yields the protein CASSLFATGTYEQFF. V usage is TRBV27 and J usage is TRBJ2-1; possibly TRBD1 for D (7 bases). Deletions cut 1 base from V and 8 bases from J, with 15 bases between. Germline V lookup: CDR1 MNHEY, CDR2 SMNVEV (reference sequence). The CDR3 totals 15 residues.

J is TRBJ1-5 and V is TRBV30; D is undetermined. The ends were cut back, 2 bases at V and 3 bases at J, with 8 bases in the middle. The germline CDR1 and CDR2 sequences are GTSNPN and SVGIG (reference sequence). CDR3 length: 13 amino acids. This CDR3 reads CAWSRDNNQPQHF. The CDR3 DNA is TGTGCCTGGAGTCGAGACAACAATCAGCCCCAGCATTTT.

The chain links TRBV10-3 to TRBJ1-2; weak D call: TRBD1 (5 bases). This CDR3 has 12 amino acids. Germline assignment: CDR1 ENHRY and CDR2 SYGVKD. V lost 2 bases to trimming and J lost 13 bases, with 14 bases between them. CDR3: CAISEGPGTSTF. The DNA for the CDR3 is TGTGCCATCAGTGAGGGACCCGGGACGAGCACCTTC.

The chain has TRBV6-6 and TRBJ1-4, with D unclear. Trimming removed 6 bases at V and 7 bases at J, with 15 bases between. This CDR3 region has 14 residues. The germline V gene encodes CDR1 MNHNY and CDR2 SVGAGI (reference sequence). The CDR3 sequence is CASSPRVGSEKLFF. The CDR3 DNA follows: TGTGCCAGCAGCCCTAGGGTGGGGAGTGAAAAACTGTTTTTT.

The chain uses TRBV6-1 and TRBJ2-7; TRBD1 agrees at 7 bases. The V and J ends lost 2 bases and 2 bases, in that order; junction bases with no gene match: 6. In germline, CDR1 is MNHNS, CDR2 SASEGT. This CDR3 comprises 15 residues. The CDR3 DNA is TGTGCCAGCAGTGAATCGACAGGGCCACCCTACGAGCAGTACTTC. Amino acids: CASSESTGPPYEQYF.

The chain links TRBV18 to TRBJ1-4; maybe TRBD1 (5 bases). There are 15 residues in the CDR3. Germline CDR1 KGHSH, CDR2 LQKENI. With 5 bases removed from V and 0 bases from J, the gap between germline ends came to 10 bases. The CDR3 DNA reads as TGTGCCAGCTCAAGAGGGGCTGCAACTAATGAAAAACTGTTTTTT. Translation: CASSRGAATNEKLFF.

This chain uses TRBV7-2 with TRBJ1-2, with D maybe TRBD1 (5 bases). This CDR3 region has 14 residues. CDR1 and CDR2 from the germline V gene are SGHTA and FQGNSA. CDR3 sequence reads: CATRKTAGIYGYTF. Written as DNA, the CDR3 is TGTGCTACAAGAAAAACGGCAGGGATCTATGGCTACACCTTC.